Below, 28 T cell receptor beta chains from the same sample are listed, as sequenced in a study of shared clonotypes between healthy human individuals. TCRdb's copy holds only in-frame clones and misses some; the assay was immunoSEQ multiplex PCR. The data contain hundreds of thousands of clones, roughly 96% of them seen just once; the ten biggest clones take up more than 0.085%. It was CD45RO-negative cells, positively selected for CCR7, that made up naive CD8 cells, with terminally differentiated effector memory CD45RA+ cells excluded. The sequenced sample consisted of naive CD8+ T cells sorted from blood. The receptors shown here come from a woman in her twenties or thirties in good health.

The chain couples TRBV5-8 to TRBJ2-1; no definite D call. CDR1 and CDR2 from the germline V gene are SGHTS and YDEGEE. V was clipped by 4 bases and J by 8 bases, with 10 bases between them. This CDR3 region has 12 residues. CDR3 DNA sequence: TGTGCCAGCAGCCTGGGGTTCGATGAGCAGTTCTTC. Protein product: CASSLGFDEQFF.

V usage is TRBV7-2 and J usage is TRBJ2-7, with D unresolved. This CDR3 spans 13 amino acids. V was clipped by 2 bases and J by 2 bases, with 7 bases between them. Germline V lookup: CDR1 SGHTA, CDR2 FQGNSA. The CDR3 here is CASSLTGTYEQYF. CDR3 coding DNA: TGTGCCAGCAGCTTAACCGGAACCTACGAGCAGTACTTC. Based on the CDR3 plus reference TRBV7-2 and TRBJ2-7, the full variable domain is GAGVSQSPSNKVTEKGKDVELRCDPISGHTALYWYRQSLGQGLEFLIYFQGNSAPDKSGLPSDRFSAERTGGSVSTLTIQRTQQEDSAVYLCASSLTGTYEQYFGPGTRLTVT.

The genes are TRBV27 and TRBJ1-6; 7 bases are shared with TRBD1. Germline V gives CDR1 MNHEY, CDR2 SMNVEV (reference sequence). After removal of 5 bases from V and 7 bases from J, the junction contained 5 bases not matched to a gene. CDR3 length: 14 amino acids. In nucleotides, the CDR3 is TGTGCCAGCAGTCCCGGGACAGCGAATTCACCCCTCCACTTT. Protein product: CASSPGTANSPLHF.

The chain couples TRBV27 to TRBJ2-7; 9 bases match TRBD2. This CDR3 spans 16 amino acids. Germline V gene data show CDR1 as MNHEY and CDR2 as SMNVEV (reference sequence). With V trimmed by 2 bases and J by 6 bases, 11 bases remained unmatched. CDR3 sequence: CASSLLAGGHLGEQYF. The DNA for the CDR3 is TGTGCCAGCAGTTTACTGGCGGGAGGGCACCTCGGCGAGCAGTACTTC.

The chain links TRBV27 to TRBJ2-5, with a tentative D call TRBD2 (7 bases). The germline gives CDR1 MNHEY, CDR2 SMNVEV (reference sequence). The V end lost 5 bases, the J end lost 4 bases, and 14 bases lay between the germline ends. CDR3 size: 14 residues. In nucleotides, the CDR3 is TGTGCCAGCAGTCGGGGGGCACTTCGAGAGACCCAGTACTTC. Protein product: CASSRGALRETQYF.

J is TRBJ1-3 and V is TRBV28, with a weak D call TRBD1 (5 bases). The length of the CDR3 is 16 residues. V lost 2 bases and J 0 bases, leaving 11 bases between the germline ends. Germline V gene data show CDR1 as MDHEN and CDR2 as SYDVKM. The CDR3 DNA reads TGTGCCAGCAGTTTAAGACAGACATACTCTGGAAACACCATATATTTT. This gives the protein CASSLRQTYSGNTIYF.

Turning to this clone: Additional DNA sequences in this sample encode the identical CDR3. V gene TRBV5-6 combines with J gene TRBJ2-1; D gene ambiguous. Germline V lookup: CDR1 SGHDT, CDR2 YYEEEE. The V end was cut by 2 bases, the J end by 7 bases, with 4 bases between. The CDR3 sequence is 11 residues long. The CDR3 sequence: CASSLQNEQFF. CDR3 nucleotides: TGTGCCAGCAGCTTACAGAATGAGCAGTTCTTC.

J is TRBJ2-1 and V is TRBV19; D perhaps matches TRBD2 (6 bases). V gave up 4 bases and J gave up 9 bases, with 22 bases separating them. The CDR3 has 16 amino acids. CDR1 is LNHDA and CDR2 is SQIVND in the germline V gene (reference sequence). The CDR3 coding sequence is TGTGCCAGTAGTACGTCGAGGTCGGATGGGACTGGTGAGCAGTTCTTC. It encodes CASSTSRSDGTGEQFF.

The rearrangement joins TRBV2 to TRBJ2-3; 11 bases agree with TRBD2. Germline V lookup: CDR1 SNHLY, CDR2 FYNNEI. The J segment lost 11 bases and the V segment lost 3 bases, leaving 7 bases of the junction unmatched. The CDR3 consists of 14 residues. Here the CDR3 reads CASSEVPSGRKQYF. DNA for the CDR3: TGTGCCAGCAGTGAGGTCCCTAGCGGGAGGAAGCAGTATTTT.

The chain recombines TRBV30 with TRBJ1-2; maybe TRBD1 (5 bases). The CDR3 length is 11 residues. Germline V CDR1 and CDR2: GTSNPN, SVGIG (reference sequence). Trimming stripped 8 bases from V and 5 bases from J, with 12 bases between. CDR3 in amino acids: CAGGTVYGYTF. The CDR3 DNA reads TGTGCCGGAGGGACCGTGTATGGCTACACCTTC.

This sequence joins TRBV27 and TRBJ1-5; the D is unclear. Looked up from germline, CDR1 is MNHEY and CDR2 is SMNVEV (reference sequence). There are 13 residues in the CDR3. The V gene lost 5 bases and the J gene lost 9 bases, with 14 bases spanning the gap. The CDR3 loop reads CASSPREARPQHF. Written as DNA, the CDR3 is TGTGCCAGCAGTCCTCGTGAGGCACGGCCCCAGCATTTT.

This sequence joins TRBV19 and TRBJ2-3, with a weak D call TRBD1 (6 bases). V was trimmed by 0 bases and J by 4 bases, leaving 14 bases between them. This CDR3 is built from 16 residues. CDR1 and CDR2 (germline): LNHDA, SQIVND (reference sequence). As DNA, the CDR3 is TGTGCCAGTAGTATAGATCTACAGGGAGAGGCAGATACGCAGTATTTT. Its translation: CASSIDLQGEADTQYF.

The chain links TRBV7-2 to TRBJ2-7; D might be TRBD2 (6 bases). The CDR3 length is 14 residues. Looked up from germline, CDR1 is SGHTA and CDR2 is FQGNSA. V was trimmed by 0 bases and J by 4 bases, leaving 10 bases between them. The CDR3 sequence: CASSLAGGWYEQYF. The CDR3 DNA sequence: TGTGCCAGCAGCTTAGCGGGGGGATGGTACGAGCAGTACTTC. The variable domain in full, completed from reference TRBV7-2 and TRBJ2-7, reads GAGVSQSPSNKVTEKGKDVELRCDPISGHTALYWYRQSLGQGLEFLIYFQGNSAPDKSGLPSDRFSAERTGGSVSTLTIQRTQQEDSAVYLCASSLAGGWYEQYFGPGTRLTVT.

The V gene is TRBV9, the J gene TRBJ1-3, with D hard to call. This CDR3 contains 12 residues. Germline V gives CDR1 SGDLS, CDR2 YYNGEE. Trimming left V 5 bases short and J 4 bases short, with 7 bases between. In DNA form, the CDR3 reads TGTGCCAGCAGAGGGATCGGAAACACCATATATTTT. Translation gives CASRGIGNTIYF.

V and J are TRBV7-9 and TRBJ2-5; D not resolved. The CDR3 has 13 residues. Trimming left V 5 bases short and J 5 bases short, with 12 bases between. The germline V gene has CDR1 SEHNR and CDR2 FQNEAQ (reference sequence). The CDR3 DNA follows: TGTGCCAGCAGCGCTCCGATAATTGAGACCCAGTACTTC. Its protein is CASSAPIIETQYF.

The chain recombines TRBV10-3 with TRBJ2-3; TRBD1 agrees at 9 bases. The germline CDR1 and CDR2 sequences are ENHRY and SYGVKD. The CDR3 is 16 residues long. Trimming removed 4 bases from V and 3 bases from J; junction bases left unmatched: 8. The CDR3 sequence is CAISGAEDRGTDTQYF. The CDR3 nucleotides read TGTGCCATCAGTGGAGCCGAGGACAGGGGAACAGATACGCAGTATTTT.

This clone occurred once. V usage is TRBV6-6 and J usage is TRBJ1-5; D is ambiguous. V was cut by 0 bases and J by 5 bases, with 5 bases left in between. The CDR3 sequence is 13 residues long. Per the germline V gene, CDR1 is MNHNY and CDR2 is SVGAGI (reference sequence). CDR3 DNA: TGTGCCAGCAGTTACTCACCGGATCAGCCCCAGCATTTT. Translating gives CASSYSPDQPQHF.

This clone appeared a few times. This chain joins TRBV28 and TRBJ1-1, with D perhaps matching TRBD1 (6 bases). Germline assignment: CDR1 MDHEN and CDR2 SYDVKM. Trimming took off 10 bases at V and 6 bases at J, with 18 bases between the two ends. There are 13 residues in the CDR3. CDR3 sequence (DNA): TGTGCCACTCGGGAACAGGGTAGGCCTGAAGCTTTCTTT. It yields the protein CATREQGRPEAFF.

The rearrangement joins TRBV6-6 to TRBJ2-7; D not resolved. V was cut by 4 bases and J by 0 bases, with 10 bases left in between. The V gene's germline CDR1 is MNHNY and CDR2 SVGAGI (reference sequence). CDR3 size: 14 residues. CDR3 residues: CASSSPFTSYEQYF. CDR3 nucleotide sequence: TGTGCCAGCAGTTCCCCCTTTACCTCCTACGAGCAGTACTTC.

DNA for the CDR3: TGCGCCAGCAGCTCCTCGGACAGGGGGACCTACGAGCAGTACTTC. Amino acid sequence: CASSSSDRGTYEQYF. The V and J genes are TRBV5-1 and TRBJ2-7; TRBD1 matches at 10 bases. V gave up 3 bases and J gave up 2 bases; unmatched junction bases: 5. This CDR3 has 15 amino acids. In germline, CDR1 is SGHRS, CDR2 YFSETQ.

V is TRBV11-2 and J is TRBJ1-1; D is uncertain. V was pared by 0 bases and J by 1 base, with 9 bases between. The CDR3 runs to 15 residues. Germline-derived CDR1 and CDR2 are SGHAT and FQNNGV. The CDR3 here is CASSLDPIGNTEAFF. CDR3 DNA: TGTGCCAGCAGCTTAGACCCGATAGGGAACACTGAAGCTTTCTTT.

The V and J genes are TRBV6-6 and TRBJ1-2; D is possibly TRBD1 (6 bases). The CDR3 has 14 residues. The germline V and J ends were trimmed by 2 bases and 4 bases, with 11 bases remaining between them. Germline V CDR1 and CDR2: MNHNY, SVGAGI (reference sequence). The CDR3 loop reads CASSYNRDGYGYTF. CDR3 DNA sequence: TGTGCCAGCAGTTACAACAGGGATGGCTATGGCTACACCTTC.

The chain couples TRBV27 to TRBJ2-7, with a tentative D call TRBD1 (6 bases). Trimming shortened V by 6 bases and J by 0 bases, and 15 bases separated the two germline ends. This CDR3 comprises 15 residues. From germline, CDR1 is MNHEY and CDR2 SMNVEV (reference sequence). The CDR3 DNA reads as TGTGCCAGCAGGACCGGGACACAAAGCTCCTACGAGCAGTACTTC. Translated, it gives CASRTGTQSSYEQYF.

The V call is TRBV5-1, the J call TRBJ2-1; the D gene is possibly TRBD2 (7 bases). Germline V gene sequence: CDR1 SGHRS, CDR2 YFSETQ. V lost 7 bases to trimming and J lost 1 base, with 15 bases between them. This CDR3 comprises 15 residues. The CDR3 reads CASGPEGGSYNEQFF. CDR3 coding DNA: TGCGCCAGCGGCCCGGAGGGGGGGTCCTACAATGAGCAGTTCTTC.

In regard to this clone: This specimen includes other DNA sequences encoding the same CDR3. This chain connects TRBV27 to TRBJ2-5, with 15 bases lining up with TRBD2. V lost 5 bases, J lost 5 bases, and 3 bases stayed unmatched. The CDR3 loop spans 15 amino acids. Germline V gives CDR1 MNHEY, CDR2 SMNVEV (reference sequence). The CDR3 DNA reads as TGTGCCAGCAGTCCAGGGACTAGCGGGAGGGAGACCCAGTACTTC. This gives the protein CASSPGTSGRETQYF.

The chain has TRBV28 and TRBJ1-1; D uncertain. V was shortened by 1 base and J by 8 bases, with 14 bases between the two germline ends. In germline, CDR1 is MDHEN, CDR2 SYDVKM. This CDR3 has 14 amino acids. The CDR3 DNA follows: TGTGCCAGCAGTTTATCATCGCTAACGGTAGAAGCTTTCTTT. Amino acid sequence: CASSLSSLTVEAFF.

The chain recombines TRBV5-6 with TRBJ2-7, with a weak D call TRBD2 (6 bases). Trimming stripped 4 bases from V and 3 bases from J, with 11 bases between. This CDR3 spans 13 amino acids. Germline loops: CDR1 SGHDT, CDR2 YYEEEE. CDR3 DNA sequence: TGTGCCAGCAGCGGAGGGAACGGCTACGAGCAGTACTTC. Translated, it gives CASSGGNGYEQYF.

The rearrangement links TRBV25-1 to TRBJ1-2, with D perhaps matching TRBD1 (6 bases). Trimming took off 8 bases at V and 6 bases at J, with 13 bases between the two ends. The CDR3 contains 12 residues. CDR1 and CDR2 (germline): MGHDK, SYGVNS. The CDR3 here is CASSIEGDGYTF. The CDR3, as DNA: TGTGCCAGCTCCATCGAGGGGGATGGCTACACCTTC.